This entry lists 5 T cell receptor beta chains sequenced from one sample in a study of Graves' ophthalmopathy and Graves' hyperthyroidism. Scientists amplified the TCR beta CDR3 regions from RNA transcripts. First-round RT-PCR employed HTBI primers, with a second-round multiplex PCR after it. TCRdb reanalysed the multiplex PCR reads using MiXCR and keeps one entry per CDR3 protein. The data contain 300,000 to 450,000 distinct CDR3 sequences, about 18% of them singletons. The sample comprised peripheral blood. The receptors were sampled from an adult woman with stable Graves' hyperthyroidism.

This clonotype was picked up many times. This CDR3 is CASSRREDTGELFF. The CDR3, as DNA: TGCGCCAGCAGCAGACGGGAGGACACCGGGGAGCTGTTTTTT. The chain recombines TRBV4-3 with TRBJ2-2, with 7 bases matching TRBD2. From germline, CDR1 is LGHNA and CDR2 YSLEER. V trimming: 5 bases; J trimming: 3 bases; junction bases outside the gene matches: 3. CDR3 length: 14 amino acids.

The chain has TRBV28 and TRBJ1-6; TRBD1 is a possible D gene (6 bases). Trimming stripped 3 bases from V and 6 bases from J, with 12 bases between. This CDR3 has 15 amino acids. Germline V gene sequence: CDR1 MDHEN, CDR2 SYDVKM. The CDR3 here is CASSLNREGNSPLHF. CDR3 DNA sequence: TGTGCCAGCAGTTTGAACAGGGAGGGTAATTCACCCCTCCACTTT.

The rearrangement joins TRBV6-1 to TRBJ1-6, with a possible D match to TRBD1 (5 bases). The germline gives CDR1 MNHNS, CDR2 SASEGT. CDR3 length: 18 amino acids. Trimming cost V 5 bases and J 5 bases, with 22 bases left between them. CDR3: CASSTFTGEGPNNSPLHF. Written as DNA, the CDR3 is TGTGCCAGCAGTACCTTCACCGGGGAGGGACCCAATAATTCACCCCTCCACTTT.

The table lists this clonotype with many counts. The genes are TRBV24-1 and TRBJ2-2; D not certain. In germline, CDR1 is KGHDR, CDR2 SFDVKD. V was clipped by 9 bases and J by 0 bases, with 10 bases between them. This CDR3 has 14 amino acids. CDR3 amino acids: CATQRSANTGELFF. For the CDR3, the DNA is TGTGCCACCCAAAGATCGGCGAACACCGGGGAGCTGTTTTTT.

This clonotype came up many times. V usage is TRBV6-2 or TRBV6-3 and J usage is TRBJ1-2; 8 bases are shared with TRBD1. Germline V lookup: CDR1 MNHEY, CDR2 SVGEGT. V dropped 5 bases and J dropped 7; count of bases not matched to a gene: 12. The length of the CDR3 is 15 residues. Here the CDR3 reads CASSPNDRGAGGYTF. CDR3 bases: TGTGCCAGCAGTCCGAACGACAGGGGCGCGGGTGGCTACACCTTC.